A single sample is the source of the 5 T cell receptor beta chains below, sequenced in a study of neurological immune-mediated disorders. TCRdb redid the calling of the 5' RACE reads with MiXCR, one entry per CDR3 protein. The table has under 45,000 distinct CDR3 sequences, 2% to 2.5% seen once; the top ten hold about 2.4%. The sample consisted of PBMCs. Receptors were obtained from a man aged 50-60 years with multiple sclerosis.

Many counts were recorded for this clonotype. The chain couples TRBV7-2 to TRBJ1-1; weak D call: TRBD1 (5 bases). Germline V CDR1 and CDR2: SGHTA, FQGNSA. V shed 5 bases and J shed 4 bases, with 8 bases lying between them. There are 12 residues in the CDR3. The CDR3 sequence: CASSPGGTEAFF. The CDR3 DNA follows: TGTGCCAGCAGCCCCGGGGGCACTGAAGCTTTCTTT.

Ten or more counts support this clonotype. The J gene is TRBJ2-3, the V gene TRBV2, with 7 positions matching TRBD1. CDR3 length: 15 residues. The ends lost 5 bases at V and 2 bases at J; junction bases unmatched: 7. Per germline, CDR1 SNHLY and CDR2 FYNNEI. This CDR3 is CASSYRDSYTDTQYF. CDR3 DNA: TGTGCCAGCAGTTATAGGGACAGCTACACAGATACGCAGTATTTT.

This clonotype appeared many times. The V and J genes are TRBV9 and TRBJ1-6; D possibly corresponds to TRBD1 (6 bases). The CDR3 consists of 16 residues. Trimming took 3 bases from V and 3 from J, leaving 13 bases between them. Germline loops: CDR1 SGDLS, CDR2 YYNGEE. CDR3 nucleotide sequence: TGTGCCAGCAGCGCGACAGGCGAGAACTATAATTCACCCCTCCACTTT. Translated: CASSATGENYNSPLHF.

The sample holds many counts of this clonotype. The gene calls are TRBV5-5 and TRBJ2-3; TRBD2 aligns across 10 bases. Germline lookup yields CDR1 SGHKS and CDR2 YYEKEE (reference sequence). The CDR3 totals 16 residues. Unmatched junction bases numbered 4, after V lost 1 base and J lost 2 bases. In DNA form, the CDR3 reads TGTGCCAGCAGCTTGTTAGCGGGGGGATCCACAGATACGCAGTATTTT. Translating it yields CASSLLAGGSTDTQYF.

This clonotype occurred many times. The chain links TRBV7-9 to TRBJ1-1, with D possibly matching TRBD1 (5 bases). This CDR3 is 13 amino acids long. Germline V gene data show CDR1 as SEHNR and CDR2 as FQNEAQ (reference sequence). Trimming removed 5 bases from V and 7 bases from J, with 14 bases in between. CDR3 sequence reads: CASSTGGSGEAFF. Here the CDR3 DNA reads TGTGCCAGCAGCACGGGGGGATCGGGTGAAGCTTTCTTT.